These 26 T cell receptor beta chains share one sample of origin, sequenced in a study of OX40 agonist ivuxolimab in advanced cancers. Sequencing used immunoSEQ multiplex PCR; TCRdb keeps in-frame clones, though not all of them. The sample yields some 70,000 clones, about 84% seen once. Sequencing was performed on CD4+ or CD8+ T cells sorted from blood, taken in a trial of the OX40 agonist ivuxolimab. The receptors come from an adult with an advanced solid tumor such as melanoma, head and neck, liver or kidney cancer.

The rearrangement joins TRBV2 to TRBJ1-5; weak D call: TRBD1 (5 bases). The CDR3 has 13 residues. Trimming removed 4 bases at V and 11 bases at J, with 15 bases between. In germline, CDR1 is SNHLY, CDR2 FYNNEI. The CDR3 bases are TGTGCCAGCAGTGTGGGACGGACCCGTTCCCAGCATTTT. Protein sequence: CASSVGRTRSQHF.

This clone was seen a single time. The chain has TRBV29-1 and TRBJ2-5, with D perhaps matching TRBD1 or TRBD2 (6 bases each). Germline CDR1 is SQVTM and CDR2 is ANQGSEA. Trimming pared 1 base from V and 4 bases from J, leaving 22 bases between. This CDR3 has 17 residues. The CDR3 region is CSVEVHPPGAPRETQYF. CDR3 bases: TGCAGCGTTGAAGTTCATCCCCCGGGGGCGCCTAGAGAGACCCAGTACTTC.

This chain joins TRBV2 and TRBJ1-5, with a weak D call TRBD1 (5 bases). The CDR3 has 13 amino acids. Germline V gene data show CDR1 as SNHLY and CDR2 as FYNNEI. The ends were cut back, 6 bases at V and 9 bases at J, with 15 bases in the middle. CDR3 residues: CASSGTDNGPQHF. DNA for the CDR3: TGTGCCAGCAGCGGGACCGATAATGGGCCCCAGCATTTT.

This clone showed up just once. The V call is TRBV28, the J call TRBJ2-5; TRBD1 is a possible D gene (7 bases). Germline V gene sequence: CDR1 MDHEN, CDR2 SYDVKM. V was pared by 6 bases and J by 2 bases, with 13 bases between. This CDR3 region has 14 residues. CDR3 bases: TGTGCCAGCAGGGAGGGGACAGCTCAAGAGACCCAGTACTTC. It translates to CASREGTAQETQYF.

This chain links TRBV15 with TRBJ1-4; D gene uncertain. Trimming cost V 1 base and J 7 bases, with 10 bases left between them. Germline CDR1 reads LNHNV; CDR2 reads YYDKDF (reference sequence). CDR3 size: 14 residues. The CDR3 bases are TGTGCCACCAGCAGAGTCGGGTCTCTTGAAAAACTGTTTTTT. Its protein is CATSRVGSLEKLFF.

The V call is TRBV7-2, the J call TRBJ2-7, with TRBD1 matching 9 bases. CDR3 length equals 16 residues. Germline V lookup: CDR1 SGHTA, CDR2 FQGNSA. V shed 0 bases, J shed 3 bases, and the junction held 6 bases outside the gene matches. In nucleotides, the CDR3 is TGTGCCAGCAGCTTAGCGGGACAGGGTTTAATCTACGAGCAGTACTTC. Amino acids: CASSLAGQGLIYEQYF.

The gene calls are TRBV18 and TRBJ2-1; possibly TRBD1 for D (5 bases). Germline V gene data show CDR1 as KGHSH and CDR2 as LQKENI. V lost 4 bases, J lost 8 bases, and 12 bases lay in between. The CDR3 runs to 13 residues. CDR3 sequence (DNA): TGTGCCAGCTCACTAGCAGGGATCCATGAGCAGTTCTTC. This encodes CASSLAGIHEQFF.

A few counts support this clone. The chain is built from TRBV2 and TRBJ2-1; tentatively, D is TRBD2 (5 bases). Germline CDR1 reads SNHLY; CDR2 reads FYNNEI. This CDR3 has 15 residues. V lost 7 bases to trimming and J lost 15 bases, with 28 bases between them. The CDR3 coding sequence is TGTGCCAGCACCTTCTATTCCGGGCCGCGGGTAGATGCGTTCTTC. Its protein product is CASTFYSGPRVDAFF. The complete variable domain, with remaining parts taken from reference TRBV2 and TRBJ2-1, reads EPEVTQTPSHQVTQMGQEVILRCVPISNHLYFYWYRQILGQKVEFLVSFYNNEISEKSEIFDDQFSVERPDGSNFTLKIRSTKLEDSAMYFCASTFYSGPRVDAFFGPGTRLTVL.

The chain combines TRBV7-3 with TRBJ2-3; D is unclear. CDR3 length equals 13 residues. V dropped 4 bases and J dropped 3 bases, with 8 bases sitting between them. Per the germline V gene, CDR1 is SGHTA and CDR2 is FQGTGA. DNA for the CDR3: TGTGCCAGCAGCTCGGAGTTTACAGATACGCAGTATTTT. It encodes CASSSEFTDTQYF.

The chain's CDR3 is CASSQAVGSGNTIYF. CDR3 sequence (DNA): TGCGCCAGCAGCCAAGCCGTCGGCTCTGGAAACACCATATATTTT. The rearrangement joins TRBV4-1 to TRBJ1-3; D call uncertain. Germline assignment: CDR1 MGHRA and CDR2 YSYEKL. Trimming took off 1 base at V and 0 bases at J, with 7 bases between the two ends. The CDR3 has 15 residues.

This clone was seen once. V gene TRBV12-2 combines with J gene TRBJ1-5; whether TRBD1, the table's D call, matches the DNA was not checked. TRBV12-2 is designated a pseudogene. This CDR3 is 15 amino acids long. The CDR3 loop is CASRSGQKSNQPQHF. In DNA form, the CDR3 reads TGTGCAAGTCGCTCAGGACAGAAGAGCAATCAGCCCCAGCATTTT.

This clone was counted a single time. J is TRBJ2-5 and V is TRBV29-1, with D perhaps given as TRBD1 or TRBD2 (5 bases each). CDR3 length equals 13 residues. Trimming left V 7 bases short and J 5 bases short, with 17 bases between. CDR1 and CDR2 from the germline V gene are SQVTM and ANQGSEA. CDR3 sequence: CSARPGGMETQYF. As DNA, the CDR3 is TGCAGCGCCCGTCCTGGGGGTATGGAGACCCAGTACTTC.

This sequence joins TRBV5-4 and TRBJ2-1; 9 bases match TRBD2. V shed 0 bases and J 7 bases; nucleotides not matched to a gene: 8. CDR3 length: 16 amino acids. Germline V CDR1 and CDR2: SGHNT, YYREEE (reference sequence). CDR3 coding DNA: TGTGCCAGCAGCTTGGGGGCGGGAGGGGAAGGGAATGAGCAGTTCTTC. As protein: CASSLGAGGEGNEQFF.

This clone was detected only a few times. The chain employs TRBV18 and TRBJ2-7; tentative D call: TRBD2 (6 bases). The germline V and J ends were trimmed by 1 base and 5 bases, with 9 bases remaining between them. CDR1 is KGHSH and CDR2 is LQKENI in the germline V gene. The CDR3 contains 13 residues. This CDR3 is CASSPRGNDEQYF. The DNA for the CDR3 is TGTGCCAGCTCACCACGCGGGAACGACGAGCAGTACTTC.

The rearrangement links TRBV7-3 to TRBJ1-1; 8 positions match TRBD1. This CDR3 is built from 13 residues. Germline V gives CDR1 SGHTA, CDR2 FQGTGA. The J segment lost 7 bases and the V segment lost 3 bases, leaving 4 bases of the junction unmatched. CDR3 sequence: CASSFQGAGEAFF. The CDR3 nucleotides are TGTGCCAGCAGCTTCCAGGGGGCTGGTGAAGCTTTCTTT.

The table lists this clone with a few counts. The V and J genes are TRBV7-2 and TRBJ2-5; the D call may be TRBD1 or TRBD2 (6 bases each). The CDR3 is 15 residues long. Germline V lookup: CDR1 SGHTA, CDR2 FQGNSA. Trimming shortened V by 2 bases and J by 4 bases, and 14 bases separated the two germline ends. CDR3 in DNA: TGTGCCAGCAGCTTATTAAGGGGGGTGGTAGAGACCCAGTACTTC. As protein: CASSLLRGVVETQYF.

The chain has TRBV28 and TRBJ2-7, with TRBD2 matching over 11 bases. V gave up 5 bases and J gave up 2 bases; unmatched junction bases: 5. The V gene's germline CDR1 is MDHEN and CDR2 SYDVKM. The CDR3 totals 15 residues. The CDR3 reads CASSTGGLAAYEQYF. In DNA, the CDR3 is TGTGCCAGCAGTACCGGGGGACTAGCGGCCTACGAGCAGTACTTC.

This clone was seen just once. The V call is TRBV6-1, the J call TRBJ1-4; TRBD1 aligns across 9 bases. Germline CDR1 MNHNS, CDR2 SASEGT. With 5 bases clipped from V and 8 bases from J, the junction kept 6 bases outside the gene matches. The CDR3 consists of 14 residues. CDR3 region: CASSRTGESEKLFF. CDR3 DNA: TGTGCCAGCAGTAGGACAGGGGAAAGCGAAAAACTGTTTTTT.

This chain joins TRBV29-1 and TRBJ1-2, with TRBD1 matching 9 bases. The CDR3 has 12 amino acids. From germline, CDR1 is SQVTM and CDR2 ANQGSEA. Germline trimming cut 7 bases from V and 8 bases from J; bases unmatched to any gene: 8. CDR3 residues: CSADRGRGGYTF. The CDR3 DNA is TGCAGCGCGGACAGGGGTCGGGGCGGCTACACCTTC. Looking up the rest from reference TRBV29-1 and TRBJ1-2 gives the full variable domain: SAVISQKPSRDICQRGTSLTIQCQVDSQVTMMFWYRQQPGQSLTLIATANQGSEATYESGFVIDKFPISRPNLTFSTLTVSNMSPEDSSIYLCSADRGRGGYTFGSGTRLTVV.

The rearrangement joins TRBV10-1 to TRBJ2-3; D is perhaps TRBD2 (5 bases). The CDR3 loop spans 12 amino acids. V lost 5 bases, J lost 10 bases, and 13 bases lay in between. Germline V gives CDR1 WNHNN, CDR2 SYGVQD (reference sequence). The CDR3 DNA reads TGCGCCAGCAGTCCTGGAGGACTGGCGCAGTATTTT. Protein sequence: CASSPGGLAQYF.

The J gene is TRBJ1-2, the V gene TRBV27; D not resolved. The germline gives CDR1 MNHEY, CDR2 SMNVEV (reference sequence). V dropped 8 bases and J dropped 2 bases, with 12 bases sitting between them. The CDR3 runs 13 residues. Here the CDR3 reads CASSETPNYGYTF. The CDR3 nucleotides are TGTGCCAGCTCAGAGACTCCGAACTATGGCTACACCTTC.

V is TRBV9 and J is TRBJ2-2; perhaps TRBD2 as D (6 bases). The CDR3 extends over 14 amino acids. V lost 3 bases and J 4 bases, leaving 10 bases between the germline ends. In germline, CDR1 is SGDLS, CDR2 YYNGEE. The CDR3: CASSDRGSTGELFF. In DNA, the CDR3 is TGTGCCAGCAGCGACCGGGGGTCCACCGGGGAGCTGTTTTTT.

As for this clone: Other DNA sequences of this sample code for an identical CDR3. The chain recombines TRBV28 with TRBJ1-2; 11 positions match TRBD1. Germline V gene sequence: CDR1 MDHEN, CDR2 SYDVKM. J lost 5 bases, V lost 6 bases, and 8 bases had no gene match. This CDR3 is 15 amino acids long. CDR3 sequence reads: CASSLLGTGGYGYTF. The CDR3 DNA sequence: TGTGCCAGCAGCTTACTGGGGACAGGGGGTTATGGCTACACCTTC.

This clone was recorded a few times. The sample has other DNA sequences that encode this CDR3 too. The J gene is TRBJ2-3, the V gene TRBV28; 9 bases agree with TRBD2. Germline V lookup: CDR1 MDHEN, CDR2 SYDVKM. Germline trimming cut 1 base from V and 6 bases from J; bases unmatched to any gene: 5. The CDR3 consists of 15 residues. In DNA, the CDR3 is TGTGCCAGCAGTTTATTGGCGGGAGGGGGGGATACGCAGTATTTT. It codes for CASSLLAGGGDTQYF.

This chain joins TRBV18 and TRBJ1-1; D remains unclear. Trimming took off 3 bases at V and 0 bases at J, with 5 bases between the two ends. The CDR3 length is 13 residues. CDR1 and CDR2 from the germline V gene are KGHSH and LQKENI. The CDR3 loop is CASSPLMNTEAFF. The CDR3 DNA is TGTGCCAGCTCACCGCTCATGAACACTGAAGCTTTCTTT.

The rearrangement joins TRBV7-2 to TRBJ1-1; 10 bases line up with TRBD1. Germline CDR1 reads SGHTA; CDR2 reads FQGNSA. V was pared by 5 bases and J by 6 bases, with 18 bases of the junction left unmatched. This CDR3 is built from 18 residues. The chain's CDR3 is CASSARPGTGAVGSEAFF. As DNA, the CDR3 is TGTGCCAGCAGCGCCCGTCCCGGGACAGGGGCCGTAGGCTCTGAAGCTTTCTTT. Full variable domain (outside the CDR3, taken from reference TRBV7-2 and TRBJ1-1): GAGVSQSPSNKVTEKGKDVELRCDPISGHTALYWYRQSLGQGLEFLIYFQGNSAPDKSGLPSDRFSAERTGGSVSTLTIQRTQQEDSAVYLCASSARPGTGAVGSEAFFGQGTRLTVV.